The 13 T cell receptor beta chains reported below all come from one sample, sequenced in a study of response to subunit inactivated influenza vaccine. MiXCR, applied by TCRdb to the RT-PCR reads, yields one record per CDR3 protein. The table has over 150,000 distinct CDR3 sequences, approximately 15% seen once. Specimen: CD8+ T cells sorted from PBMCs, collected less than 6 days after vaccination. The receptors shown here come from a man aged 45-60 years who received an inactivated influenza vaccine.

There are many counts of this clonotype. The chain recombines TRBV30 with TRBJ2-2; no reliable D call. With 0 bases removed from V and 6 bases from J, the gap between germline ends came to 8 bases. The CDR3 is made up of 13 amino acids. CDR1 and CDR2 from the germline V gene are GTSNPN and SVGIG (reference sequence). CDR3 amino acids: CAWSVAGPGELFF. CDR3 DNA: TGTGCCTGGAGTGTGGCTGGGCCCGGGGAGCTGTTTTTT.

This sequence joins TRBV3-1 and TRBJ2-5; possible D gene TRBD2, 5 bases. The CDR3 is 13 amino acids. Germline CDR1 and CDR2: LGHDT and YNNKEL (reference sequence). V shed 3 bases and J shed 5 bases, with 10 bases lying between them. CDR3 bases: TGTGCCAGCAGCCACTGGGAGACTGAGACCCAGTACTTC. This translates into CASSHWETETQYF.

This clonotype was detected a few times. V gene TRBV6-5 combines with J gene TRBJ2-1; 8 nucleotides align to TRBD2. Germline V gene lookup returns CDR1 MNHEY and CDR2 SVGAGI. The CDR3 runs to 14 residues. The trim removed 2 bases at V and 3 bases at J, leaving 0 bases unmatched. The CDR3 region has the DNA TGTGCCAGCAGTTACGGGACTAGCTACAATGAGCAGTTCTTC. Protein sequence: CASSYGTSYNEQFF.

V is TRBV5-1 and J is TRBJ2-7, with D hard to call. V lost 1 base and J lost 0, with 11 bases in between. The CDR3 extends over 15 amino acids. Per the germline V gene, CDR1 is SGHRS and CDR2 is YFSETQ. Written as DNA, the CDR3 is TGCGCCAGCAGCTTGTCGCTGGGGTACTCCTACGAGCAGTACTTC. Translation: CASSLSLGYSYEQYF.

This clonotype was detected only a few times. This sequence joins TRBV4-3 and TRBJ2-2; possibly TRBD2 for D (6 bases). Germline V gene lookup returns CDR1 LGHNA and CDR2 YSLEER. V was shortened by 2 bases and J by 1 base, with 14 bases between the two germline ends. CDR3 length: 17 amino acids. For the CDR3, the DNA is TGCGCCAGCAGCCAAAGCGCGTTGGGGGGGAACACCGGGGAGCTGTTTTTT. Protein: CASSQSALGGNTGELFF.

This CDR3 is CAIKDRAYEQYF. DNA of the CDR3: TGTGCCATTAAGGACAGGGCCTACGAGCAGTACTTC. J is TRBJ2-7 and V is TRBV2; TRBD1 aligns across 8 bases. V trimming: 10 bases; J trimming: 2 bases; junction bases outside the gene matches: 4. The CDR3 sequence is 12 residues long. The germline CDR1 and CDR2 sequences are SNHLY and FYNNEI.

The chain joins TRBV28 to TRBJ2-2; 8 bases are a match to TRBD1. CDR3 length: 14 amino acids. V gave up 6 bases and J gave up 7 bases; unmatched junction bases: 7. The V gene's germline CDR1 is MDHEN and CDR2 SYDVKM. CDR3 protein: CASSLQGVVGELFF. CDR3 nucleotides: TGTGCCAGCAGCCTACAGGGGGTTGTCGGGGAGCTGTTTTTT.

This clonotype was seen once. The CDR3 region has the DNA TGTGCCAGCAGTGGTGGGGACTACGAGCAGTACTTC. It codes for CASSGGDYEQYF. This sequence joins TRBV9 and TRBJ2-7; D gene ambiguous. This CDR3 comprises 12 residues. Trimming stripped 5 bases from V and 3 bases from J, with 9 bases between. Germline V gene data show CDR1 as SGDLS and CDR2 as YYNGEE.

V and J are TRBV29-1 and TRBJ2-2, with a possible D match to TRBD2 (6 bases). V gave up 4 bases and J gave up 5 bases, with 8 bases separating them. This CDR3 is 12 amino acids long. CDR1 is SQVTM and CDR2 is ANQGSEA in the germline V gene. This CDR3 reads CSVVLATGELFF. As DNA, the CDR3 is TGCAGCGTTGTACTAGCAACCGGGGAGCTGTTTTTT.

This chain joins TRBV19 and TRBJ2-1; 8 nucleotides line up with TRBD2. CDR1 and CDR2 from the germline V gene are LNHDA and SQIVND (reference sequence). Germline trimming cut 6 bases from V and 2 bases from J; bases unmatched to any gene: 15. There are 18 residues in the CDR3. CDR3 sequence reads: CASSPGPMTSETYNEQFF. Written as DNA, the CDR3 is TGTGCCAGTAGCCCAGGCCCAATGACTAGCGAAACCTACAATGAGCAGTTCTTC.

This chain joins TRBV11-2 and TRBJ2-7; possibly TRBD1 or TRBD2 for D (5 bases each). V was shortened by 5 bases and J by 2 bases, with 13 bases between the two germline ends. Germline CDR1 is SGHAT and CDR2 is FQNNGV. The CDR3 has 14 residues. CDR3 DNA sequence: TGTGCCAGCAGCCCGAGGGACCATACCTACGAGCAGTACTTC. Amino acid sequence: CASSPRDHTYEQYF.

This clonotype was seen only a few times. The rearrangement joins TRBV29-1 to TRBJ2-1; 8 bases are a match to TRBD1. The V segment lost 7 bases and the J segment 6 bases; nucleotides outside the gene matches: 2. Germline CDR1 is SQVTM and CDR2 is ANQGSEA. This CDR3 comprises 11 residues. CDR3 DNA sequence: TGCAGCGCGGACAGGGTCAATGAGCAGTTCTTC. Its translation is CSADRVNEQFF.

This clonotype was observed a single time. The CDR3 is CASSPSGQSYEQYF. The CDR3 DNA reads TGCGCCAGCAGCCCCTCGGGACAGTCCTACGAGCAGTACTTC. The chain uses TRBV5-1 and TRBJ2-7; TRBD1 matches at 7 bases. This CDR3 region has 14 residues. The germline gives CDR1 SGHRS, CDR2 YFSETQ. Losses at the gene ends were 4 bases for V and 1 base for J; bases not matched to a gene: 5.